The 29 T cell receptor beta chains below were found in one sample sequenced in a study of T cell responses to AZD1222 COVID-19 vaccine. The method was immunoSEQ multiplex PCR; TCRdb's version includes in-frame clones alone and lacks a portion of them. This sample has roughly 130,000 clones, with approximately 85% found just once. The starting material was peripheral blood, obtained on day 0 of AZD1222 vaccination. These receptors came from an adult in good health.

The chain has TRBV28 and TRBJ1-6; weak D call: TRBD1 (6 bases). The CDR3 consists of 15 residues. The ends were cut back, 7 bases at V and 7 bases at J, with 17 bases in the middle. Germline CDR1 is MDHEN and CDR2 is SYDVKM. This CDR3 reads CASTSTTGPNSPLHF. The CDR3, as DNA: TGTGCCAGCACCTCTACGACAGGACCAAATTCACCCCTCCACTTT.

The chain couples TRBV30 to TRBJ1-1; the match to TRBD1 covers 9 bases. The CDR3 contains 13 residues. V trimming: 3 bases; J trimming: 5 bases; junction bases outside the gene matches: 4. In germline, CDR1 is GTSNPN, CDR2 SVGIG (reference sequence). The CDR3 here is CAWSGTGWTEAFF. The DNA for the CDR3 is TGTGCCTGGAGCGGGACAGGGTGGACTGAAGCTTTCTTT.

V gene TRBV10-3 combines with J gene TRBJ1-1; D is undetermined. The length of the CDR3 is 13 residues. Between the trimmed V and J ends, which lost 4 bases and 5 bases, there was a span of 11 bases. Per germline, CDR1 ENHRY and CDR2 SYGVKD. CDR3 bases: TGTGCCATCAGTGTGGAAAAGTGGACTGAAGCTTTCTTT. Translation: CAISVEKWTEAFF.

This clone was counted a few times. This chain connects TRBV19 to TRBJ1-2, with 7 bases aligning to TRBD1. The CDR3 runs to 16 residues. V lost 5 bases and J lost 8; bases outside the gene matches: 17. Germline lookup yields CDR1 LNHDA and CDR2 SQIVND (reference sequence). The CDR3 region is CASSVDRFQASRGYTF. In nucleotides, the CDR3 is TGTGCCAGTAGTGTGGACAGGTTTCAGGCTTCTCGGGGCTACACCTTC.

The genes are TRBV23-1 and TRBJ2-4, with D maybe TRBD1 (5 bases). TRBV23-1 is sorted into the ORF group, with uncertain function. The V gene lost 0 bases and the J gene lost 15 bases, with 12 bases spanning the gap. This CDR3 spans 12 amino acids. CDR3 sequence (DNA): TGCGCCAGCAGTCAATCGGGGCACGGAAGGTACTTC. This translates into CASSQSGHGRYF.

The chain couples TRBV2 to TRBJ2-3; D is perhaps TRBD2 (5 bases). The CDR3 length is 15 residues. The V gene lost 6 bases and the J gene lost 4 bases, with 17 bases spanning the gap. Germline V gene sequence: CDR1 SNHLY, CDR2 FYNNEI. Here the CDR3 DNA reads TGTGCCAGCAGGCGGGCCAGCGGTACGGCAGATACGCAGTATTTT. Protein product: CASRRASGTADTQYF.

This chain joins TRBV7-9 and TRBJ2-2; D is unclear. CDR3 length: 12 residues. From germline, CDR1 is SEHNR and CDR2 FQNEAQ (reference sequence). V was pared by 5 bases and J by 7 bases, with 8 bases between. This chain's CDR3 is CASSRHGGELFF. The CDR3 DNA sequence: TGTGCCAGCAGCCGACACGGCGGGGAGCTGTTTTTT.

This sequence joins TRBV9 and TRBJ1-3, with 7 bases aligning to TRBD1. V trimming: 0 bases; J trimming: 3 bases; junction bases outside the gene matches: 3. CDR1 and CDR2 (germline): SGDLS, YYNGEE. This CDR3 is 15 amino acids long. Written as DNA, the CDR3 is TGTGCCAGCAGCGTAGCTACAGGGGTTGGAAACACCATATATTTT. Translated, it gives CASSVATGVGNTIYF. Full variable domain (remainder filled in from reference TRBV9 and TRBJ1-3): DSGVTQTPKHLITATGQRVTLRCSPRSGDLSVYWYQQSLDQGLQFLIQYYNGEERAKGNILERFSAQQFPDLHSELNLSSLELGDSALYFCASSVATGVGNTIYFGEGSWLTVV.

This chain links TRBV10-3 with TRBJ2-3; no clear D gene. Germline assignment: CDR1 ENHRY and CDR2 SYGVKD. The CDR3 has 13 amino acids. V was trimmed by 3 bases and J by 5 bases, leaving 9 bases between them. CDR3 in amino acids: CAISDGVLDTQYF. The DNA for the CDR3 is TGTGCCATCAGTGACGGCGTGTTAGATACGCAGTATTTT.

The rearrangement links TRBV28 to TRBJ1-1; D call uncertain. The CDR3 runs to 11 residues. Looked up from germline, CDR1 is MDHEN and CDR2 is SYDVKM. V lost 2 bases and J 11 bases, leaving 9 bases between the germline ends. The CDR3 sequence is CASSLTLSAFF. CDR3 sequence (DNA): TGTGCCAGCAGTTTAACCCTCTCGGCTTTCTTT.

This sequence joins TRBV7-9 and TRBJ2-3; possibly TRBD1 for D (6 bases). The V end was cut by 3 bases, the J end by 6 bases, with 10 bases between. The CDR3 has 13 amino acids. CDR1 and CDR2 (germline): SEHNR, FQNEAQ (reference sequence). DNA for the CDR3: TGTGCCAGCAGCTTGGGGGCTGGCGATACGCAGTATTTT. This sequence encodes CASSLGAGDTQYF.

This chain uses TRBV6-5 with TRBJ1-6, with a weak D call TRBD1 (5 bases). The germline gives CDR1 MNHEY, CDR2 SVGAGI. With 2 bases removed from V and 10 bases from J, the gap between germline ends came to 15 bases. The length of the CDR3 is 15 residues. CDR3 sequence reads: CASSYGGSGGSPLHF. CDR3 nucleotide sequence: TGTGCCAGCAGTTACGGGGGATCGGGAGGATCACCCCTCCACTTT.

The chain carries TRBV28 and TRBJ2-3, with D hard to call. CDR1 and CDR2 from the germline V gene are MDHEN and SYDVKM. Trimming cost V 5 bases and J 1 base, with 16 bases left between them. The CDR3 loop spans 16 amino acids. CDR3 DNA sequence: TGTGCCAGCAGTCCTCGGACGCCCCGGGGCACAGATACGCAGTATTTT. It yields the protein CASSPRTPRGTDTQYF.

The chain combines TRBV20-1 with TRBJ2-1, with no clear D. In germline, CDR1 is DFQATT, CDR2 SNEGSKA (reference sequence). The CDR3 runs to 13 residues. V lost 3 bases and J lost 3, with 9 bases in between. CDR3 nucleotides: TGCAGTGCTAGTTCTCCGGGCTACAATGAGCAGTTCTTC. Its translation is CSASSPGYNEQFF.

This clone was counted once. The rearrangement uses TRBV7-2 and TRBJ2-6, with no clear D. This CDR3 has 18 amino acids. V lost 0 bases and J 0 bases, leaving 12 bases between the germline ends. Germline V gene data show CDR1 as SGHTA and CDR2 as FQGNSA. CDR3 loop: CASSLAGQVTSGANVLTF. The CDR3 DNA sequence: TGTGCCAGCAGCTTAGCAGGTCAGGTCACCTCTGGGGCCAACGTCCTGACTTTC.

The V and J genes are TRBV30 and TRBJ2-5, with 8 bases matching TRBD2. Germline trimming cut 2 bases from V and 3 bases from J; bases unmatched to any gene: 8. CDR1 and CDR2 from the germline V gene are GTSNPN and SVGIG (reference sequence). The length of the CDR3 is 15 residues. The CDR3 DNA is TGTGCCTGGAGTAACCCTGCAGCGGGGGAAGAGACCCAGTACTTC. The encoded protein is CAWSNPAAGEETQYF.

This chain uses TRBV5-1 with TRBJ1-2; 12 positions agree with TRBD1. The CDR3 loop spans 18 amino acids. Germline trimming cut 4 bases from V and 4 bases from J; bases unmatched to any gene: 14. Germline CDR1 is SGHRS and CDR2 is YFSETQ. The CDR3 nucleotides are TGCGCCAGCAGCCGCCTGGGGACAGGGGGCTGGGAGGCCTATGGCTACACCTTC. The encoded protein is CASSRLGTGGWEAYGYTF.

The rearrangement joins TRBV7-8 to TRBJ1-5; no clear D gene. Trimming took 3 bases from V and 1 from J, leaving 7 bases between them. The CDR3 spans 14 residues. The germline CDR1 and CDR2 sequences are SGHVS and FQNEAQ. CDR3 sequence reads: CASSFRGSNQPQHF. The DNA of the CDR3 is TGTGCCAGCAGCTTTCGAGGGAGCAATCAGCCCCAGCATTTT.

V usage is TRBV9 and J usage is TRBJ2-7; no firm D call. CDR1 is SGDLS and CDR2 is YYNGEE in the germline V gene. This CDR3 is built from 14 residues. The V end was cut by 0 bases, the J end by 2 bases, with 9 bases between. The CDR3 region is CASSVVGSPYEQYF. The CDR3, as DNA: TGTGCCAGCAGCGTAGTAGGGTCCCCCTACGAGCAGTACTTC.

The table lists this clone with a few counts. The chain has TRBV29-1 and TRBJ1-2; 11 nucleotides line up with TRBD1. The trim removed 3 bases at V and 7 bases at J, leaving 4 bases unmatched. Germline-derived CDR1 and CDR2 are SQVTM and ANQGSEA. The CDR3 sequence is 13 residues long. The CDR3 reads CSVDGQGAGGYTF. CDR3 nucleotides: TGCAGCGTTGATGGACAGGGGGCTGGTGGCTACACCTTC.

The chain joins TRBV29-1 to TRBJ1-2; D remains ambiguous. CDR1 is SQVTM, CDR2 ANQGSEA, per germline. The CDR3 is 14 amino acids. V was cut by 4 bases and J by 4 bases, with 16 bases left in between. CDR3 sequence (DNA): TGCAGCGTTGGAAGTGCCGTCAGGTCCTATGGCTACACCTTC. Amino acids: CSVGSAVRSYGYTF.

The chain has TRBV12-3 or TRBV12-4 and TRBJ2-4; D not resolved. The CDR3 spans 13 residues. Trimming shortened V by 3 bases and J by 5 bases, and 8 bases separated the two germline ends. CDR3 amino acids: CASSFADQNIQYF. DNA of the CDR3: TGTGCCAGCAGTTTCGCAGATCAAAACATTCAGTACTTC.

This clone appeared a single time. This chain uses TRBV3-1 (or the pseudogene TRBV3-2) with TRBJ1-1; 7 positions match TRBD1. The CDR3 consists of 15 residues. CDR1 LGHDT and CDR2 YNNKEL come from the germline V gene (reference sequence). V lost 6 bases, J lost 2 bases, and 9 bases stayed unmatched. Here the CDR3 reads CASSPRQGRNTEAFF. The CDR3 region has the DNA TGTGCCAGCAGTCCCCGACAGGGTAGAAACACTGAAGCTTTCTTT.

The genes are TRBV18 and TRBJ1-1; D is unresolved. Trimming stripped 6 bases from V and 2 bases from J, with 16 bases between. The CDR3 contains 15 residues. The germline V gene has CDR1 KGHSH and CDR2 LQKENI. CDR3 amino acids: CASSLLSGRNTEAFF. The CDR3 coding sequence is TGTGCCAGCTCGCTCTTATCAGGCCGTAACACTGAAGCTTTCTTT. Complete variable domain (other parts from reference TRBV18 and TRBJ1-1): NAGVMQNPRHLVRRRGQEARLRCSPMKGHSHVYWYRQLPEEGLKFMVYLQKENIIDESGMPKERFSAEFPKEGPSILRIQQVVRGDSAAYFCASSLLSGRNTEAFFGQGTRLTVV.

The chain combines TRBV10-3 with TRBJ1-3; no clear D. CDR3 length equals 13 residues. From germline, CDR1 is ENHRY and CDR2 SYGVKD. Trimming removed 6 bases at V and 2 bases at J, with 8 bases between. CDR3: CAISLATGNTIYF. The CDR3 bases are TGTGCCATCAGCTTGGCCACTGGAAACACCATATATTTT.

The genes are TRBV30 and TRBJ2-2; D uncertain. The CDR3 extends over 13 amino acids. The V end was cut by 4 bases, the J end by 0 bases, with 6 bases between. Germline assignment: CDR1 GTSNPN and CDR2 SVGIG (reference sequence). In DNA form, the CDR3 reads TGTGCCTGGACTCAGTCGAACACCGGGGAGCTGTTTTTT. It yields the protein CAWTQSNTGELFF.

The V call is TRBV29-1, the J call TRBJ2-5; D may match TRBD1 or TRBD2 (5 bases each). V lost 7 bases to trimming and J lost 5 bases, with 14 bases between them. CDR1 SQVTM and CDR2 ANQGSEA come from the germline V gene. The CDR3 has 12 residues. The chain's CDR3 is CSAGRPWETQYF. CDR3 nucleotides: TGCAGCGCAGGGAGACCTTGGGAGACCCAGTACTTC.

The chain joins TRBV7-6 to TRBJ2-1; TRBD1 aligns across 9 bases. J was trimmed by 5 bases and V by 5 bases; bases with no gene match: 16. The CDR3 totals 18 residues. CDR1 and CDR2 from the germline V gene are SGHVS and FNYEAQ. The CDR3: CASSRIPNPGQGNNEQFF. The CDR3 nucleotides read TGTGCCAGCAGCCGAATACCCAATCCGGGACAGGGCAACAATGAGCAGTTCTTC.

V and J are TRBV5-4 and TRBJ1-1; D perhaps matches TRBD1 (6 bases). Germline V lookup: CDR1 SGHNT, CDR2 YYREEE (reference sequence). This CDR3 has 13 residues. The V end was cut by 10 bases, the J end by 3 bases, with 16 bases between. Written as DNA, the CDR3 is TGTGCCGTGGGCAAAGGGGGAGACACTGAAGCTTTCTTT. Protein sequence: CAVGKGGDTEAFF.